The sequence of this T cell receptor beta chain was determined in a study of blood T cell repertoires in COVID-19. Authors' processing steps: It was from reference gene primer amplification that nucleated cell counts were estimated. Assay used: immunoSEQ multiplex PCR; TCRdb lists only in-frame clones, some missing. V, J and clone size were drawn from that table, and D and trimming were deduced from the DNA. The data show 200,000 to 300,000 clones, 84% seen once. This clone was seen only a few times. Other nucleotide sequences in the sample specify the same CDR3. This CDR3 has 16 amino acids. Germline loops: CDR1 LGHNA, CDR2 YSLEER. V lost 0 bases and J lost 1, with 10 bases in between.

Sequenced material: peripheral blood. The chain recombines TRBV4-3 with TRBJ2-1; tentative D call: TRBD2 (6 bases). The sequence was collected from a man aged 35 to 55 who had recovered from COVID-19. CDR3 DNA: TGCGCCAGCAGCCAAGACCGGGACTTTTCCTACAATGAGCAGTTCTTC. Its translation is CASSQDRDFSYNEQFF.